These 7 T cell receptor beta chains originate from one sample sequenced in a study of response to subunit inactivated influenza vaccine. MiXCR, applied by TCRdb to the RT-PCR reads, yields one record per CDR3 protein. The sample holds around 580,000 distinct CDR3 sequences, approximately 15% seen once. The source material was PBMCs from blood, sampled 12 days after vaccination. These receptor sequences come from a man aged 50-60 years who received an inactivated influenza vaccine.

This clonotype was found many times. The V and J genes are TRBV12-3 or TRBV12-4 and TRBJ2-7; TRBD2 matches 9 bases. V lost 2 bases and J lost 2; bases outside the gene matches: 10. This CDR3 region has 17 residues. CDR3 region: CASSLIPLAGETYEQYF. In DNA form, the CDR3 reads TGTGCCAGCAGTTTAATCCCGTTAGCGGGAGAAACCTACGAGCAGTACTTC.

The chain carries TRBV29-1 and TRBJ1-2, with 7 nucleotides matching TRBD1. V gave up 5 bases and J gave up 5 bases; unmatched junction bases: 8. This CDR3 region has 13 residues. Germline CDR1 SQVTM, CDR2 ANQGSEA. The CDR3 loop reads CSVPGQLSYGYTF. CDR3 nucleotides: TGCAGCGTTCCGGGACAGCTGTCTTATGGCTACACCTTC.

The CDR3 sequence is CSARIAGVSNTQYF. The CDR3 bases are TGCAGTGCTAGAATTGCGGGAGTAAGCAATACGCAGTATTTT. The rearrangement uses TRBV20-1 and TRBJ2-3, with 7 bases that match TRBD2. V lost 2 bases and J lost 7; bases outside the gene matches: 9. CDR1 is DFQATT and CDR2 is SNEGSKA in the germline V gene (reference sequence). The CDR3 runs to 14 residues.

This clonotype was counted between two and nine times. CDR3 residues: CASSLVNQPQHF. CDR3 nucleotides: TGTGCCAGCAGCTTAGTCAATCAGCCCCAGCATTTT. The chain combines TRBV7-8 with TRBJ1-5; D call uncertain. Deletions cut 1 base from V and 3 bases from J, with 1 base between. This CDR3 spans 12 amino acids. Germline CDR1 is SGHVS and CDR2 is FQNEAQ.

The chain is built from TRBV5-1 and TRBJ2-1; 8 bases map to TRBD2. V gave up 2 bases and J gave up 7 bases; unmatched junction bases: 8. The CDR3 consists of 15 residues. Germline CDR1 SGHRS, CDR2 YFSETQ. CDR3 amino acids: CASSFGRGGLNEQFF. The CDR3 bases are TGCGCCAGCAGCTTTGGACGGGGGGGCTTGAATGAGCAGTTCTTC.

The chain uses TRBV6-1 and TRBJ2-7, with TRBD2 identical over 8 bases. There are 13 residues in the CDR3. The V gene's germline CDR1 is MNHNS and CDR2 SASEGT. With 7 bases clipped from V and 5 bases from J, the junction kept 7 bases outside the gene matches. The CDR3 DNA reads as TGTGCCAGCACTAGTAGCGGGGAGCACGAGCAGTACTTC. This sequence encodes CASTSSGEHEQYF.

This clonotype was seen a few times. The chain carries TRBV20-1 and TRBJ1-2, with a tentative D call TRBD1 (5 bases). The CDR3 loop spans 15 amino acids. CDR1 DFQATT and CDR2 SNEGSKA come from the germline V gene (reference sequence). V lost 3 bases and J lost 1, with 15 bases in between. The CDR3 region is CSASGDGRSNYGYTF. CDR3 DNA sequence: TGCAGTGCTAGTGGGGACGGAAGGAGTAACTATGGCTACACCTTC.